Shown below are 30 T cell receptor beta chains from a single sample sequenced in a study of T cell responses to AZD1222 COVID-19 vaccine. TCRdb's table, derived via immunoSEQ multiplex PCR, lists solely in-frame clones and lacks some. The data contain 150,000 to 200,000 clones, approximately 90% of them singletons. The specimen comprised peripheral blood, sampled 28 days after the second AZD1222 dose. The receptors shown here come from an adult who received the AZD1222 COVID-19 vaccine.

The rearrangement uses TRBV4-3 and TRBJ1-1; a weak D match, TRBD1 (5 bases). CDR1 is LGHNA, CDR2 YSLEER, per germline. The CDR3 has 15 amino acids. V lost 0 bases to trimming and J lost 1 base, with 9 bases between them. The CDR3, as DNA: TGCGCCAGCAGCCAAGATCTTCAGGGGAACACTGAAGCTTTCTTT. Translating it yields CASSQDLQGNTEAFF.

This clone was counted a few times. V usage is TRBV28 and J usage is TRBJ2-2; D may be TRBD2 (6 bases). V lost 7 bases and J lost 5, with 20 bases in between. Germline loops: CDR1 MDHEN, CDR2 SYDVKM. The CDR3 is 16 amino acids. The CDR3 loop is CASTVSGRGRTGELFF. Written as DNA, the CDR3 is TGTGCCAGCACCGTTAGCGGACGAGGAAGAACCGGGGAGCTGTTTTTT.

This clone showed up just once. The CDR3 loop reads CASSPGGYNEQFF. CDR3 nucleotides: TGTGCCAGCAGTCCCGGAGGATACAATGAGCAGTTCTTC. This chain joins TRBV27 and TRBJ2-1; D is perhaps TRBD2 (5 bases). CDR3 length: 13 amino acids. Germline CDR1 is MNHEY and CDR2 is SMNVEV (reference sequence). With 5 bases removed from V and 4 bases from J, the gap between germline ends came to 9 bases.

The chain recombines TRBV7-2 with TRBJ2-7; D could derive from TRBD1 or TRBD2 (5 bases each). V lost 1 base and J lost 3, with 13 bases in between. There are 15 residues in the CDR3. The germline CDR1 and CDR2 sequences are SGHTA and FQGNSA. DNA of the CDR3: TGTGCCAGCAGCTTAGTTAGGGACCCCGACTACGAGCAGTACTTC. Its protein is CASSLVRDPDYEQYF.

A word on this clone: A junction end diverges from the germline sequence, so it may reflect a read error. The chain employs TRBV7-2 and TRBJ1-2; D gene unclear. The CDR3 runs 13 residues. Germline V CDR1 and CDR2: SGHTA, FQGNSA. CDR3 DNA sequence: TGTGCCAGCAGCTTAGAAGTTAACTATGGCTACATCTTC. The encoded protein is CASSLEVNYGYIF.

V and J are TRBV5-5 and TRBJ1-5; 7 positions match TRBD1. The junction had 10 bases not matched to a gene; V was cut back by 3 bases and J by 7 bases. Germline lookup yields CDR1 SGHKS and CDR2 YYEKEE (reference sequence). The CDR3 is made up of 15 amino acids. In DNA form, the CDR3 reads TGTGCCAGCAGCTCCACATACAGGGGTCTACAGCCCCAGCATTTT. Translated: CASSSTYRGLQPQHF.

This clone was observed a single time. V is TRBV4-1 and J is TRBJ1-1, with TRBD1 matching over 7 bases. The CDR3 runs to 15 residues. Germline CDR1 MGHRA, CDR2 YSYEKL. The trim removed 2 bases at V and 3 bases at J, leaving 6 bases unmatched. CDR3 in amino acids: CASSQRGTADTEAFF. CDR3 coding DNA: TGCGCCAGCAGCCAAAGGGGGACAGCAGACACTGAAGCTTTCTTT.

Here the CDR3 reads CASRTGQGSSGANVLTF. The CDR3 DNA is TGTGCCAGCAGAACAGGACAGGGTAGCTCTGGGGCCAACGTCCTGACTTTC. J is TRBJ2-6 and V is TRBV27; TRBD1 matches 8 bases. Germline values: CDR1 MNHEY, CDR2 SMNVEV (reference sequence). The J segment lost 0 bases and the V segment lost 6 bases, leaving 7 bases of the junction unmatched. This CDR3 has 17 residues.

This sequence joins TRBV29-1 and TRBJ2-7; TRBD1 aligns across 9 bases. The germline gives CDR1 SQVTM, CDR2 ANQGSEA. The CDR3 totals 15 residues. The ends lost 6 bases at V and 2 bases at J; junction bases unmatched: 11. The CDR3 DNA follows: TGCAGCGTAGAACAGATGGGACAGGGAGCCTACGAGCAGTACTTC. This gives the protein CSVEQMGQGAYEQYF.

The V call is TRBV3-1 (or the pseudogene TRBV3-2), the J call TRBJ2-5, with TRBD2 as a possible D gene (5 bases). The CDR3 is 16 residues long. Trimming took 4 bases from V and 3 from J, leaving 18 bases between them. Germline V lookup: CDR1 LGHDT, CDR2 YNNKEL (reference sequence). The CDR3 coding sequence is TGTGCCAGCAGCCCTACCCTAGTAGGAGGAAAAGAGACCCAGTACTTC. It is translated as CASSPTLVGGKETQYF.

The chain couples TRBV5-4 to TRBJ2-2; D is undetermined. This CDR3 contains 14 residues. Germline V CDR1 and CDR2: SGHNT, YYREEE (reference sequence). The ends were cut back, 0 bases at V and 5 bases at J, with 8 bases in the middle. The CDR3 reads CASSLDVRTGELFF. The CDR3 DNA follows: TGTGCCAGCAGCTTGGACGTTCGGACCGGGGAGCTGTTTTTT.

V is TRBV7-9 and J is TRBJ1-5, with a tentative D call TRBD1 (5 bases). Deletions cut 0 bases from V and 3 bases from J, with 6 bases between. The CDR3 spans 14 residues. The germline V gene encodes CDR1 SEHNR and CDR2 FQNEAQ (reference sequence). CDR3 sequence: CASSLAGDNQPQHF. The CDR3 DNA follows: TGTGCCAGCAGCTTAGCAGGGGACAATCAGCCCCAGCATTTT.

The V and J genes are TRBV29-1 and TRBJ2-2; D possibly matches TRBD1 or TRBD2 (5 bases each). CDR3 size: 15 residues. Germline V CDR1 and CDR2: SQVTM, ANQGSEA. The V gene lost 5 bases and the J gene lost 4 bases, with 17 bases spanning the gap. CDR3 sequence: CSVPALQRGTGELFF. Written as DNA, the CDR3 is TGCAGCGTTCCCGCCCTCCAGAGGGGCACCGGGGAGCTGTTTTTT.

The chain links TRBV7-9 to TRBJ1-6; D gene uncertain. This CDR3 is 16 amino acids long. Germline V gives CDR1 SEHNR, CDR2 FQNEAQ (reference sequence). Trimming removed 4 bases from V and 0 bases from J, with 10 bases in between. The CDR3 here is CASSSAVSSYNSPLHF. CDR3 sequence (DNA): TGTGCCAGCAGCTCGGCGGTTAGCTCCTATAATTCACCCCTCCACTTT.

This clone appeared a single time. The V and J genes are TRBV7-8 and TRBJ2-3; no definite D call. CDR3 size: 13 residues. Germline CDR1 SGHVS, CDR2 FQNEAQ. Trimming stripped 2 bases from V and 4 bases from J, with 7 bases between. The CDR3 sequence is CASSLKSADTQYF. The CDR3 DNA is TGTGCCAGCAGCTTAAAGTCGGCAGATACGCAGTATTTT.

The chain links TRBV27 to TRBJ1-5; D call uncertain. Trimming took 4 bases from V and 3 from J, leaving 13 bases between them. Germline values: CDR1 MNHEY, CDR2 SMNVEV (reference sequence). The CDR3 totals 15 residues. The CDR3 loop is CASSSAGYHNQPQHF. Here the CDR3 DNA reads TGTGCCAGCAGTTCGGCAGGTTACCACAATCAGCCCCAGCATTTT.

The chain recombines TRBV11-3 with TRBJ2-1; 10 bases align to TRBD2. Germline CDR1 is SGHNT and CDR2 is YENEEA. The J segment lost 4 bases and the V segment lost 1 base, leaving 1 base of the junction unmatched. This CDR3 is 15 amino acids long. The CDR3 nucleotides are TGTGCCAGCAGCTTAGCACTAGCGGGGTACAATGAGCAGTTCTTC. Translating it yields CASSLALAGYNEQFF.

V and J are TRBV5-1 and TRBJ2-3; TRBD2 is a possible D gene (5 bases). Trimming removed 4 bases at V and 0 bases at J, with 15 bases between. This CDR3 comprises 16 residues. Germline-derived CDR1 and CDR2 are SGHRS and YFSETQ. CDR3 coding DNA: TGCGCCAGCAGCCCCCGACCGGGGTCTAGCACAGATACGCAGTATTTT. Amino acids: CASSPRPGSSTDTQYF.

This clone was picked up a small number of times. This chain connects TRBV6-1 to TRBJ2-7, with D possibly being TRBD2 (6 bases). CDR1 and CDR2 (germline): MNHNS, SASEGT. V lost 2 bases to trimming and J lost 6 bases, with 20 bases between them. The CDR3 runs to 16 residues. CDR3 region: CASSENGRGVGTEQYF. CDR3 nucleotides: TGTGCCAGCAGTGAAAACGGGAGAGGGGTCGGGACCGAGCAGTACTTC.

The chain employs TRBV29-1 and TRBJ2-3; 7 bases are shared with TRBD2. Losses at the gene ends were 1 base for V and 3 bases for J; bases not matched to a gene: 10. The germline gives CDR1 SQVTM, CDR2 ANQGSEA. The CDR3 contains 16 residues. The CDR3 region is CSVEGMERDLTDTQYF. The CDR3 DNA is TGCAGCGTTGAAGGTATGGAGCGGGATTTGACAGATACGCAGTATTTT.

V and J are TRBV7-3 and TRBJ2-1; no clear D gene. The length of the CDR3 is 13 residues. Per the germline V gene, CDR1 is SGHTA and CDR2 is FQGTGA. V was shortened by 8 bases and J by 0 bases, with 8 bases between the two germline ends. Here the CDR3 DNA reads TGTGCCAGCGGCGAAAGCTCCTACAATGAGCAGTTCTTC. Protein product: CASGESSYNEQFF. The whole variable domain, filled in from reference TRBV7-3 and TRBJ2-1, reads GAGVSQTPSNKVTEKGKYVELRCDPISGHTALYWYRQSLGQGPEFLIYFQGTGAADDSGLPNDRFFAVRPEGSVSTLKIQRTERGDSAVYLCASGESSYNEQFFGPGTRLTVL.

This CDR3 reads CASSTPGQFSGNTIYF. CDR3 coding DNA: TGTGCCAGCAGTACGCCGGGACAGTTCTCTGGAAACACCATATATTTT. V gene TRBV6-2 or TRBV6-3 combines with J gene TRBJ1-3; 7 bases agree with TRBD1. CDR3 length: 16 amino acids. Trimming at V came to 5 bases and at J to 0 bases, leaving 7 bases not matched to a gene. The germline CDR1 and CDR2 sequences are MNHEY and SVGEGT.

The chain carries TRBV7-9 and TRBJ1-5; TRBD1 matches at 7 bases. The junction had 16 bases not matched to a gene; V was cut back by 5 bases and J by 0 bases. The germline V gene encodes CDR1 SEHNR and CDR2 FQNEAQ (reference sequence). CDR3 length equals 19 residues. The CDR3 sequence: CASSRAFGLQGNSNQPQHF. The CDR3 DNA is TGTGCCAGCAGCCGAGCCTTTGGACTACAGGGGAATAGCAATCAGCCCCAGCATTTT.

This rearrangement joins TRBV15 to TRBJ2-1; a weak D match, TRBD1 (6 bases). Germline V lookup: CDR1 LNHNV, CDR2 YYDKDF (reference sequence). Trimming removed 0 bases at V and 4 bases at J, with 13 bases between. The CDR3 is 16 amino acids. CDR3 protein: CATSRDFRQDYNEQFF. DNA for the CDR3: TGTGCCACCAGCAGAGATTTTAGACAGGATTACAATGAGCAGTTCTTC.

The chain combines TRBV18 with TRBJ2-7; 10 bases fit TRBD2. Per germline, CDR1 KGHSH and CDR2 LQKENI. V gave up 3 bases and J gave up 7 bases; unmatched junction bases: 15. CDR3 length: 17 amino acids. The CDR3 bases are TGTGCCAGCTCACCGAATCAAGGGACTAGCGCCCTTGGGGAGCAGTACTTC. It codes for CASSPNQGTSALGEQYF.

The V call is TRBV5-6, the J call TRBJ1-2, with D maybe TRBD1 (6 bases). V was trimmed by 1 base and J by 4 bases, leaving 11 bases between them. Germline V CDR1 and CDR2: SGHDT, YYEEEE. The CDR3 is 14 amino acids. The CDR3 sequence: CASSLRGAVYGYTF. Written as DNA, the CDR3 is TGTGCCAGCAGCTTGAGGGGGGCAGTCTATGGCTACACCTTC.

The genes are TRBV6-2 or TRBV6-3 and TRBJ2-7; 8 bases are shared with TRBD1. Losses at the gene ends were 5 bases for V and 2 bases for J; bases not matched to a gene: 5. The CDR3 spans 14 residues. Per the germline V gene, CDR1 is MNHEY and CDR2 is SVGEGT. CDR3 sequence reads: CASSIQGAPYEQYF. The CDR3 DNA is TGTGCCAGCAGTATCCAGGGGGCCCCCTACGAGCAGTACTTC.

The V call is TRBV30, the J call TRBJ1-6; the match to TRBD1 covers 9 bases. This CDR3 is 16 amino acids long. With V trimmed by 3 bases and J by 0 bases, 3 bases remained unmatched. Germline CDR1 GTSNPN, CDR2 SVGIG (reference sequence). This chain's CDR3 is CAWSLDRGSYNSPLHF. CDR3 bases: TGTGCCTGGAGCTTGGACAGGGGCTCCTATAATTCACCCCTCCACTTT.

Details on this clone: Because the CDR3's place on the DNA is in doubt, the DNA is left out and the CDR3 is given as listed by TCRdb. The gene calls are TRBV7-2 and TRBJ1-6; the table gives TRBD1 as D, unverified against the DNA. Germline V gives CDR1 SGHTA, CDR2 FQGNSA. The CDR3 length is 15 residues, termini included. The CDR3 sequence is CASSFGQGDYSPLHF.

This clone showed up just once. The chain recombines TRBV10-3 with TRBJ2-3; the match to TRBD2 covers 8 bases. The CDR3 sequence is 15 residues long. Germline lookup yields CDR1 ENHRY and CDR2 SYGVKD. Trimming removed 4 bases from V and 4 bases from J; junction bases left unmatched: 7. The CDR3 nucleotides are TGTGCCATCAGTGTGGTGATAGCGGGATCAGATACGCAGTATTTT. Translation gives CAISVVIAGSDTQYF.